The following is a TCR beta chain sequence with its context. This sample was included in a study of blood T cell repertoires in COVID-19. The protocol was immunoSEQ multiplex PCR, while the TCRdb copy is restricted to in-frame clones and leaves out a portion. Of 100,000 or so clones detected, just over 85% appear once; the ten largest clones hold 2% to 3%. The sequenced sample was PBMCs or T cells enriched from blood (not recorded which). The sequence derives from a woman aged 50 to 65 who had recovered from COVID-19.

CDR3 sequence reads: CATSRGFGETQYF. The CDR3 DNA is TGTGCCACCAGCAGGGGGTTTGGGGAGACCCAGTACTTC. The chain joins TRBV24-1 to TRBJ2-5; 7 bases align to TRBD1. Per germline, CDR1 KGHDR and CDR2 SFDVKD. V trimming: 7 bases; J trimming: 5 bases; junction bases outside the gene matches: 6. This CDR3 is 13 amino acids long.